The T cell receptor beta chain under discussion was sequenced for a study of OX40 agonist ivuxolimab in advanced cancers. Turning to the study itself: Prior therapy, whether anti-PD-1, anti-PD-L1 or anti-CTLA-4, was allowed, and 40% had some. General observations from the study: The study found among the lowest clonal expansion in partial responders at 0.1-3.0 mg/kg. There was clonal expansion of CD4+ and CD8+ blood T cells by week 6 at 0.1 to 3.0 mg/kg. Antigens targeted by the expanded peripheral T cells were not determined.

Remarks on this clone: Antigen: not known.

TCRdb's table, derived via immunoSEQ multiplex PCR, lists solely in-frame clones and lacks some. The sample lists tens of thousands of clones; 70% to 90% were seen once. The V gene's germline CDR1 is MDHEN and CDR2 SYDVKM. CDR3 size: 15 residues. Trimming left V 3 bases short and J 8 bases short, with 14 bases between. The source of this sequence is an adult with an advanced solid tumor such as melanoma, head and neck, liver or kidney cancer. This material consisted of CD4+ or CD8+ T cells sorted from blood, taken in a trial of the OX40 agonist ivuxolimab. The chain combines TRBV28 with TRBJ1-6, with unresolved D. CDR3 loop: CASSFPQAPDSPLHF. The CDR3 region has the DNA TGTGCCAGCAGTTTCCCCCAGGCCCCGGATTCACCCCTCCACTTT.